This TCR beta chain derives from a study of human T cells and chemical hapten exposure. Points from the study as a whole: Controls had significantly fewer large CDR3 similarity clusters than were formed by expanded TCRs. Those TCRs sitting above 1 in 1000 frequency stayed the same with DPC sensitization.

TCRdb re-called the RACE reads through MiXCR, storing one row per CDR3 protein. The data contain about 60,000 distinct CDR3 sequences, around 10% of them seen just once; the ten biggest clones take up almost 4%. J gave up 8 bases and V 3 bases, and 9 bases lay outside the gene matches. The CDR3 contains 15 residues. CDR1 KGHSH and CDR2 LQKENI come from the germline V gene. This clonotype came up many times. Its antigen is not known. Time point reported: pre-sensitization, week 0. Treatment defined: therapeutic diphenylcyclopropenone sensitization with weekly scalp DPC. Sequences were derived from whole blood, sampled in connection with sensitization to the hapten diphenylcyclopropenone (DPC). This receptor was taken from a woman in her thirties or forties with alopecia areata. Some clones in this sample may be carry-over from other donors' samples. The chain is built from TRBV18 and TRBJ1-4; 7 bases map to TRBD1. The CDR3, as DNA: TGTGCCAGCTCACCCCCGGGACAGTTGCGCGAAAAACTGTTTTTT. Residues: CASSPPGQLREKLFF.